This T cell receptor (beta chain) was observed in a study of blood T cell repertoires in COVID-19. In the study overall: T cells, B-cell-depleted T cells, or PBMCs provided the cDNA or gDNA that served as material.

Profiling relied on immunoSEQ multiplex PCR, and the TCRdb table lists in-frame clones only, not all of them. The sample lists over 55,000 clones, more than 85% occurring once. The CDR3 totals 13 residues. Germline CDR1 is SGHTA and CDR2 is FQGNSA. V dropped 5 bases and J dropped 4 bases, with 9 bases sitting between them. Sequenced material: peripheral blood. The chain has TRBV7-2 and TRBJ1-5; weak D call: TRBD1 (5 bases). The receptor was isolated from a man between 60 and 75 years old with acute or convalescent COVID-19. CDR3 sequence: CASSNRGNQPQHF. CDR3 bases: TGTGCCAGCAGCAACCGGGGGAATCAGCCCCAGCATTTT.